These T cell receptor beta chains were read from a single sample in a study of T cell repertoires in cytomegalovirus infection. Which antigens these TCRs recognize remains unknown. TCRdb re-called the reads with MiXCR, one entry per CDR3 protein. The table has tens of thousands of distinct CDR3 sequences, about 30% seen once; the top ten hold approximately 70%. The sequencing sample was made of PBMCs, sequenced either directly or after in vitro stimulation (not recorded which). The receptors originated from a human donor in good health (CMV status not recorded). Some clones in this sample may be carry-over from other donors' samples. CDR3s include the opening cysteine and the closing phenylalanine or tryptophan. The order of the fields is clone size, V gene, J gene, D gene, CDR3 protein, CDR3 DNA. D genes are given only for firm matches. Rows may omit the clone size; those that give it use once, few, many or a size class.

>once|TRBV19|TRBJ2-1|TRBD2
CASSTPGTSGIRNEQFF
TGTGCCAGTAGTACCCCAGGGACTAGCGGGATTCGGAATGAGCAGTTCTTC
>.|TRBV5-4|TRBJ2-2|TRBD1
CASSPGQGGTGELFF
TGTGCCAGCAGCCCCGGACAGGGAGGAACCGGGGAGCTGTTTTTT
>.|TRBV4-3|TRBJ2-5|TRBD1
CASSKRDRGQETQYF
TGCGCCAGCAGCAAACGGGACAGAGGACAAGAGACCCAGTACTTC
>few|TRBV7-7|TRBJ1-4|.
CASGEGEKLFF
TGTGCCAGCGGCGAAGGTGAAAAACTGTTTTTT
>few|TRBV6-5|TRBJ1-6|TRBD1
CASNRGTGGSVGNSPLHF
TGTGCCAGCAATAGAGGGACAGGGGGCTCTGTTGGGAATTCACCCCTCCACTTT
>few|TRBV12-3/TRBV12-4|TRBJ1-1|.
CASRIAGLTEAFF
TGTGCCAGCAGAATTGCGGGTCTCACTGAAGCTTTCTTT
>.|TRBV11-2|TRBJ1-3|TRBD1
CASSSTGGGNTIYF
TGTGCCAGCAGCTCAACAGGGGGCGGAAACACCATATATTTT
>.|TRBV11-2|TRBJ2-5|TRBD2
CASTPRGGKETQYF
TGTGCCAGCACACCCCGGGGGGGCAAAGAGACCCAGTACTTC
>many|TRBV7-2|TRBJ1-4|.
CASSSQGTPNEKLFF
TGTGCCAGCAGCAGCCAGGGGACGCCAAATGAAAAACTGTTTTTT
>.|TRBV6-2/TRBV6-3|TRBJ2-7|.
CASSYSTRTIYEQYF
TGTGCCAGCAGTTACTCGACGAGAACTATCTACGAGCAGTACTTC
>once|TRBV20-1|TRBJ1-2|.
CSAPPATNYGYTF
TGCAGTGCACCCCCGGCTACGAACTATGGCTACACCTTC
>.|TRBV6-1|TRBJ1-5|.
CASSEMGSPQHF
TGTGCCAGCAGTGAAATGGGGTCGCCCCAGCATTTT
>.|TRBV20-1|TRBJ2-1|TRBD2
CSARIGLARTMGFGNEQFF
TGCAGTGCTAGAATAGGACTAGCGAGGACTATGGGTTTTGGGAATGAGCAGTTCTTC
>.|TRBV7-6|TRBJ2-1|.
CASSLGGINEQFF
TGTGCCAGCAGCTTAGGGGGTATCAATGAGCAGTTCTTC
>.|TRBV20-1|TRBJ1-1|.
CSARGLRGGYNTEAFF
TGCAGTGCTAGAGGTTTACGGGGGGGCTACAACACTGAAGCTTTCTTT
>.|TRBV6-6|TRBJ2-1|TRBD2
CASSYPSRERYNEQFF
TGTGCCAGCAGTTACCCGTCGCGGGAGAGGTACAATGAGCAGTTCTTC
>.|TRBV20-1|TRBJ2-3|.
CSVRQSGTDTQYF
TGCAGTGTCCGTCAAAGCGGGACAGATACGCAGTATTTT
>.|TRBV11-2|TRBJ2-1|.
CASSESGIGEQFF
TGTGCCAGCAGCGAGTCCGGAATCGGTGAGCAGTTCTTC
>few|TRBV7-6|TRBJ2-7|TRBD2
CASRPSGSSYEQYF
TGTGCCAGCAGACCTAGCGGGAGTTCCTACGAGCAGTACTTC
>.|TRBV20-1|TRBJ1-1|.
CSAYSGAPMNTEAFF
TGCAGTGCTTATTCAGGGGCGCCCATGAACACTGAAGCTTTCTTT
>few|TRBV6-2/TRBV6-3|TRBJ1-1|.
CASRGPTEAFF
TGTGCCAGCAGGGGTCCCACTGAAGCTTTCTTT
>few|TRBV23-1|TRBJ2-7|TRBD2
CASSQSGYSAGGPPGHEQYF
TGCGCCAGCAGTCAATCGGGATATAGCGCGGGGGGGCCTCCGGGCCACGAGCAGTACTTC
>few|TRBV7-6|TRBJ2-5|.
CASSLAGRAETQYF
TGTGCCAGCAGCTTAGCGGGCAGGGCAGAGACCCAGTACTTC
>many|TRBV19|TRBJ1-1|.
CASMWGRGNTEAFF
TGTGCCAGTATGTGGGGGAGGGGGAACACTGAAGCTTTCTTT
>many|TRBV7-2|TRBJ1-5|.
CASSLRGPYSNQPQHF
TGTGCCAGCAGCTTAAGGGGACCCTATAGCAATCAGCCCCAGCATTTT
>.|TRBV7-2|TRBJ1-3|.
CASSLAGPRTGNTIYF
TGTGCCAGCAGCTTAGCTGGACCAAGAACGGGAAACACCATATATTTT
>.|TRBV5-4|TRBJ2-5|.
CASSLAPGPGETQYF
TGTGCCAGCAGCTTGGCCCCGGGACCAGGGGAGACCCAGTACTTC
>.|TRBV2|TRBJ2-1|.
CASSAKDWAVGSYNEQFF
TGTGCCAGCAGTGCCAAAGATTGGGCGGTAGGGTCCTACAATGAGCAGTTCTTC
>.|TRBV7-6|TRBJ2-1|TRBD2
CASSSTLGLTAGGLDEQFF
TGTGCCAGCAGCTCTACCTTGGGGCTCACAGCGGGAGGGCTCGATGAGCAGTTCTTC
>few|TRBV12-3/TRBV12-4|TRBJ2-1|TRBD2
CASSTFRTSNEQFF
TGTGCCAGCAGTACCTTCCGGACTAGCAATGAGCAGTTCTTC
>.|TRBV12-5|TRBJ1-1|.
CASGLVLGGVNTEAFF
TGTGCTAGTGGTTTGGTACTGGGAGGAGTGAACACTGAAGCTTTCTTT
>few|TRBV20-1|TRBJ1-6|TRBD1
CSAKDRDSPLHF
TGCAGTGCCAAGGACAGGGATTCACCCCTCCACTTT
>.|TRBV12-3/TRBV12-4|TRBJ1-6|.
CASSPAGGGNSPLHF
TGTGCCAGCAGTCCCGCGGGGGGCGGGAATTCACCCCTCCACTTT
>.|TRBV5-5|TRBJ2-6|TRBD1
CASRPSGTGRFTGANVLTF
TGTGCCAGCAGGCCTTCCGGGACAGGGAGGTTTACTGGGGCCAACGTCCTGACTTTC
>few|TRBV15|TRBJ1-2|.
CATSRDGGRLYGYTF
TGTGCCACCAGCAGAGACGGGGGGCGTCTCTATGGCTACACCTTC
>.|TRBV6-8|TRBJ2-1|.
CASSGGTYNEQFF
TGTGCCAGCTCAGGGGGGACCTACAATGAGCAGTTCTTC
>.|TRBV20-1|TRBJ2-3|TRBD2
CSATGLAVEDTQYF
TGCAGTGCTACGGGACTAGCGGTGGAAGATACGCAGTATTTT
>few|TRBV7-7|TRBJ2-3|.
CASSLGGKDTQYF
TGTGCCAGCAGCTTAGGGGGGAAAGATACGCAGTATTTT
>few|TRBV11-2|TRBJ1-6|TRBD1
CASSLVMGQAAHSPLHF
TGTGCCAGCAGCTTAGTTATGGGACAGGCGGCGCATTCACCCCTCCACTTT
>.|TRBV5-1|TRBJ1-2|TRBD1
CASSPGTGVGYGYTF
TGCGCCAGCAGCCCGGGGACAGGGGTGGGCTATGGCTACACCTTC
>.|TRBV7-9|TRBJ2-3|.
CASSFGPSWADTQYF
TGTGCCAGCAGCTTCGGTCCTAGCTGGGCAGATACGCAGTATTTT
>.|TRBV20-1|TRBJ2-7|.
CSAPALSHYEQYF
TGCAGTGCTCCAGCCCTTAGCCACTACGAGCAGTACTTC
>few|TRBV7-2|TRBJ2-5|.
CASSRGTPQETQYF
TGTGCCAGCAGCCGTGGGACACCACAAGAGACCCAGTACTTC
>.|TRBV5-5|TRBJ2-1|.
CASSNGYYEQFF
TGTGCCAGCAGCAACGGATATTATGAGCAGTTCTTC
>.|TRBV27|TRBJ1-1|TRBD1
CASSPNGDRGLAFF
TGTGCCAGCAGTCCGAACGGGGACAGGGGGTTAGCTTTCTTT
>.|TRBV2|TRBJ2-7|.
CASSTSRNNYEQYF
TGTGCCAGCAGTACCAGCAGGAATAACTACGAGCAGTACTTC
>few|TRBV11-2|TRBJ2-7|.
CASSLGVEYEQYF
TGTGCCAGCAGCTTAGGAGTGGAGTACGAGCAGTACTTC
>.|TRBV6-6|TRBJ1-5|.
CASVTDSNQPQHF
TGTGCCAGCGTCACGGATAGCAATCAGCCCCAGCATTTT
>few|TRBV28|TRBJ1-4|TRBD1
CASSSRTGINEKLFF
TGTGCCAGCAGTTCCCGGACAGGGATTAATGAAAAACTGTTTTTT
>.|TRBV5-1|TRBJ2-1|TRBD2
CASSRGGGQGSYNEQFF
TGCGCCAGCAGCCGCGGCGGGGGGCAAGGCTCCTACAATGAGCAGTTCTTC
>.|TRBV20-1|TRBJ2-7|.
CSAKGRGDYEQYF
TGCAGTGCTAAGGGTAGGGGCGACTACGAGCAGTACTTC
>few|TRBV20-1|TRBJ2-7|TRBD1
CSAAGQVSYEQYF
TGCAGTGCTGCCGGACAGGTATCCTACGAGCAGTACTTC
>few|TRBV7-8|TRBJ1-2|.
CASSLARELYGYTF
TGTGCCAGCAGCTTAGCTCGGGAGCTCTATGGCTACACCTTC
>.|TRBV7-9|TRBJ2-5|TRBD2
CASSLRTSGLETQYF
TGTGCCAGCAGTCTTAGGACTAGCGGGTTAGAGACCCAGTACTTC
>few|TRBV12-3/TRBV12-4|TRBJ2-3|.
CASSLAGFPPDTQYF
TGTGCCAGCAGTTTGGCGGGTTTCCCCCCAGATACGCAGTATTTT